These T cell receptor beta chains were read from a single sample in a study of cytomegalovirus exposure and HLA in healthy donors. Sequenced by immunoSEQ multiplex PCR; TCRdb stores in-frame clones only, minus some. The table records 55,000 to 65,000 clones, 90% to 95% of them present only once. The sequencing input was PBMCs. The receptors stem from a woman aged 18 to 35 in good health and CMV-seropositive. Each CDR3 is given with its conserved first and last residue. Each record gives: J gene, D gene, V gene, clone size, CDR3 protein, CDR3 DNA. D genes are given only for firm matches. A row's size may be missing; if present it is once, few, many or a size class.

>TRBJ2-1|TRBD2|TRBV2|-
CASRRASGEQFF
TGTGCCAGCAGGCGAGCTAGCGGTGAGCAGTTCTTC
>TRBJ1-4|-|TRBV7-9|-
CASSPPRSSGATNEKLFF
TGTGCCAGCAGTCCCCCCAGGAGCAGCGGCGCAACTAATGAAAAACTGTTTTTT
>TRBJ2-4|TRBD1|TRBV6-5|once
CASSYGLGGQNIQYF
TGTGCCAGCAGTTACGGTTTAGGGGGCCAAAACATTCAGTACTTC
>TRBJ2-7|TRBD2|TRBV30|-
CAWTVVLAGGSYEQYF
TGTGCCTGGACCGTCGTACTAGCGGGAGGGTCCTACGAGCAGTACTTC
>TRBJ2-1|-|TRBV5-4|-
CASSLESLQDIQFF
TGTGCCAGCAGCTTGGAATCGTTACAGGACATCCAGTTCTTC
>TRBJ2-7|TRBD1|TRBV5-1|-
CASSSQGIPSYEQYF
TGCGCCAGCAGCTCACAGGGGATCCCCTCCTACGAGCAGTACTTC
>TRBJ2-5|-|TRBV19|-
CASSIPVPGRETQYF
TGTGCCAGTAGTATACCCGTACCAGGGCGAGAGACCCAGTACTTC
>TRBJ2-2|-|TRBV6-1|-
CASNLGNTGELFF
TGTGCCAGCAACCTAGGAAACACCGGGGAGCTGTTTTTT
>TRBJ2-1|-|TRBV30|-
CAWRPLDFGQFF
TGTGCCTGGAGGCCACTAGATTTCGGGCAGTTCTTC
>TRBJ1-5|-|TRBV5-8|few
CASSLMTGSQPQHF
TGTGCCAGCAGCTTGATGACGGGGAGTCAGCCCCAGCATTTT
>TRBJ2-7|-|TRBV30|once
CAWNRGTIYEQYF
TGTGCCTGGAATCGCGGGACGATCTACGAGCAGTACTTC
>TRBJ2-3|TRBD2|TRBV6-1|-
CASSEVTSGRYRTDTQYF
TGTGCCAGCAGTGAAGTTACTAGCGGGAGGTACCGCACAGATACGCAGTATTTT
>TRBJ2-5|-|TRBV25-1|-
CASSDGTQYF
TGTGCCAGCAGTGACGGGACCCAGTACTTC
>TRBJ2-7|-|TRBV9|-
CASSAEPWQGRHEQYF
TGTGCCAGCAGCGCGGAACCCTGGCAGGGAAGGCACGAGCAGTACTTC
>TRBJ2-2|TRBD2|TRBV9|once
CASSVTPAGGKNTGELFF
TGTGCCAGCAGCGTGACCCCAGCGGGAGGGAAGAACACCGGGGAGCTGTTTTTT